The source of this T cell receptor (beta chain) is a study of blood T cells in healthy people across ages. Findings of the study overall: Age brought a roughly linear fall in TCR beta diversity measured per million T cells.

Isolation per sample recovered at least 7 million PBMCs. Combining a sample-barcoded 5' primer with a J-beta primer mix, a second PCR ran for about 6 to 12 cycles. Each CDR3 protein gets one entry after TCRdb re-called the 5' RACE reads with MiXCR. The data contain 650,000 to 1,000,000 distinct CDR3 sequences, under 40% of them singletons. Worth noting for this clonotype: The antigen is unknown.

The clonotype originates from a man younger than 35 in good health. The sample taken for sequencing was blood.

CDR3 in DNA: TGTGCCAGCAGCCGTGCCCTCGCCCTAGCCAAAAACATTCAGTACTTC. Residues: CASSRALALAKNIQYF. The chain has TRBV11-2 and TRBJ2-4; D gene uncertain. V lost 5 bases, J lost 0 bases, and 14 bases lay in between. The CDR3 spans 16 residues. The germline V gene has CDR1 SGHAT and CDR2 FQNNGV. Drawing the rest from reference TRBV11-2 and TRBJ2-4, the complete variable domain is EAGVAQSPRYKIIEKRQSVAFWCNPISGHATLYWYQQILGQGPKLLIQFQNNGVVDDSQLPKDRFSAERLKGVDSTLKIQPAKLEDSAVYLCASSRALALAKNIQYFGAGTRLSVL.